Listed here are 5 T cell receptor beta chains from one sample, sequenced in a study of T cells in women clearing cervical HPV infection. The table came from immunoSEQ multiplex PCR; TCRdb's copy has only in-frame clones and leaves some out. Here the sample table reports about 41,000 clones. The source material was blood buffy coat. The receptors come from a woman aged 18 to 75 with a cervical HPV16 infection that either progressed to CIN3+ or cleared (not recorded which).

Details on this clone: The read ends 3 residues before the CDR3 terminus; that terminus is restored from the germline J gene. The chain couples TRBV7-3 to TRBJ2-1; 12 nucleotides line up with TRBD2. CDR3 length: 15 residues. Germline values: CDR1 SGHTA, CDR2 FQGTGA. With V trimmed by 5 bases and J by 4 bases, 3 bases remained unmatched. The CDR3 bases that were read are TGTGCCAGCAGCCTAGCGGGGGGGTTGTACAATGAG. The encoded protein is CASSLAGGLYNE. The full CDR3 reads CASSLAGGLYNEQFF.

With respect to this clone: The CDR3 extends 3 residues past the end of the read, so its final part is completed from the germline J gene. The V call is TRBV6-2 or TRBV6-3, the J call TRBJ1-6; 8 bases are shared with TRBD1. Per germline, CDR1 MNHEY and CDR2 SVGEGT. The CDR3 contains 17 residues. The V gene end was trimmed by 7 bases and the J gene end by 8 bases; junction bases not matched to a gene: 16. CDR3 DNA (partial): TGTGCCAGCAAGGCAGGGGGCGCGACAATCTTCCATTCACCC. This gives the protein CASKAGGATIFHSP. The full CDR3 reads CASKAGGATIFHSPLHF.

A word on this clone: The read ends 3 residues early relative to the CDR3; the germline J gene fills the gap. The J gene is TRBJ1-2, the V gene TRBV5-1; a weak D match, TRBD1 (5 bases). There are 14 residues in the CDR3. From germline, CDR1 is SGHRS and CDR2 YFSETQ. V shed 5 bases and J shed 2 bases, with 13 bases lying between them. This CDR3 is CASSPREGNYGYTF. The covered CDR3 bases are TGCGCCAGCAGTCCCCGGGAGGGGAACTATGGC. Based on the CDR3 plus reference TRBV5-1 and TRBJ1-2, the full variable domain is KAGVTQTPRYLIKTRGQQVTLSCSPISGHRSVSWYQQTPGQGLQFLFEYFSETQRNKGNFPGRFSGRQFSNSRSEMNVSTLELGDSALYLCASSPREGNYGYTFGSGTRLTVV.

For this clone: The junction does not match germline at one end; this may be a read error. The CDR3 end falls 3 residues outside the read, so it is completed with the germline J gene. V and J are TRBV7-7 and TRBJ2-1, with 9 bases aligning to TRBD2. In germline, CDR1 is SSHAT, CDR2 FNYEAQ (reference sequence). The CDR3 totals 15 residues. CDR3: CASSLGVAGVNEQFF. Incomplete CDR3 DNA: TGTGCTAGCAGCTTAGGGGTAGCGGGGGTCAATGAG.

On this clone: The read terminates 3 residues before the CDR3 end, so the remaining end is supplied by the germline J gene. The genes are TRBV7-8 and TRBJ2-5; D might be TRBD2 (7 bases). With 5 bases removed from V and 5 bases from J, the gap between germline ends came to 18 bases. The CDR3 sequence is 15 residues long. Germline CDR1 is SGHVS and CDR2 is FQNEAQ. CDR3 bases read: TGTGCCAGCAGCCCCGGGGGCGGGGGCGGGGAGACC. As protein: CASSPGGGGGET. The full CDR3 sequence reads CASSPGGGGGETQYF.